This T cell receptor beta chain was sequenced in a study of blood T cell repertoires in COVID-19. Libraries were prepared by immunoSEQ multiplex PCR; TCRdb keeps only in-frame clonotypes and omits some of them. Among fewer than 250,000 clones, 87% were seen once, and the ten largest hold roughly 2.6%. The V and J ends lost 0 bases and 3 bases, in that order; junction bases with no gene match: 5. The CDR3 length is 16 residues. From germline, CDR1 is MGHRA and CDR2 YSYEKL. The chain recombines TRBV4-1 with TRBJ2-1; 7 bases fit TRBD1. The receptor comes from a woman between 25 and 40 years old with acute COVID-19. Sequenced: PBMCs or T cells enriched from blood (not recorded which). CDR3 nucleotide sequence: TGCGCCAGCAGCCAAGATGGACAGGCCAACTACAATGAGCAGTTCTTC. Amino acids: CASSQDGQANYNEQFF.